In terms of frequency, the clone carrying this TCR beta chain is medium-sized (0.01 to 0.1%). TRB was amplified from around 250 ng of peripheral blood genomic DNA per sample. Multiplex touch-down PCR amplified TRB using TRB-A and TRB-B pools in one tube. From its re-call of the multiplex PCR reads, TCRdb lists each CDR3 protein once, without DNA. In total, the table holds 7,500 to 8,000 distinct CDR3 sequences. The data were obtained in a study of T cell clusters in autoimmune cytopenias. The CDR3 covers 15 residues. The germline V gene has CDR1 MNHEY and CDR2 SVGAGI. These same data were also listed under a study on T cell repertoires in aging, cancer and after chemotherapy. In that study: Chronic lymphocytic leukemia patients on fludarabine- or bendamustine-based regimens gave paired samples before and after chemotherapy. In healthy donors, age-related TCR diversity loss mainly reflected lost richness. Rebound thymic output was suggested by rising median generation probability during chemotherapy in each cancer cohort. No conclusions about immunological memory after chemotherapy can be drawn from the repertoire data.

This chain links TRBV6-5 with TRBJ2-5; with no DNA, the TCRdb D assignment of TRBD2 cannot be verified. The TCR was taken from a human donor with an autoimmune cytopenia or autoimmune hepatitis (not recorded which). Sequencing was carried out using peripheral blood. The CDR3 loop reads CASSYFQGLVETQYF.